This T cell receptor beta chain was identified in a study of blood T cell repertoires in COVID-19. As for the study in general: The United States, Italy and Spain provided the acute and convalescent COVID-19 samples.

The recovered donors of Cohort 3 showed two negative PCRs, clearance, or symptom resolution. Germline values: CDR1 KGHSH, CDR2 LQKENI. CDR3 length equals 13 residues. The V segment lost 3 bases and the J segment 8 bases; nucleotides outside the gene matches: 4. Repertoires were generated with immunoSEQ multiplex PCR, while TCRdb's copy carries only in-frame clones and drops some. The table lists around 400,000 clones, 89% of them singletons. The origin of this receptor is a woman between 25 and 40 years old who had recovered from COVID-19. The genes are TRBV18 and TRBJ1-2; 9 bases map to TRBD1. Source material: PBMCs or T cells enriched from blood (not recorded which). CDR3 loop: CASSPGTGKGYTF. Written as DNA, the CDR3 is TGTGCCAGCTCACCCGGGACAGGGAAGGGCTACACCTTC.